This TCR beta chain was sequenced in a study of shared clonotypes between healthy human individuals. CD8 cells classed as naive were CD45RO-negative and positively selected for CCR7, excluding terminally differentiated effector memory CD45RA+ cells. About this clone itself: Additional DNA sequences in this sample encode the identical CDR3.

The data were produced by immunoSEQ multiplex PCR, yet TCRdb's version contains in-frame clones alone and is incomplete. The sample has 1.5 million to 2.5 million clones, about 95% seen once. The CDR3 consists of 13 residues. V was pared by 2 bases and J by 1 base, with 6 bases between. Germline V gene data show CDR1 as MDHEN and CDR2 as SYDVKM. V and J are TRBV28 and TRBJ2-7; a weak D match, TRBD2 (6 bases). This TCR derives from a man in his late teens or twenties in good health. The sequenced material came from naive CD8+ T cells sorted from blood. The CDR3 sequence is CASSLGGSYEQYF. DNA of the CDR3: TGTGCCAGCAGTTTAGGAGGGTCCTACGAGCAGTACTTC.